These 12 T cell receptor beta chains share one sample of origin, sequenced in a study of blood T cell repertoires in COVID-19. TCRdb keeps only in-frame clones here, not all; method: immunoSEQ multiplex PCR. The top ten clones hold approximately 2.5% of a sample with roughly 61,000 clones, about nine tenths of them seen once. Sequences were obtained from peripheral blood. These receptors were obtained from a man aged 55 to 69 with acute or convalescent COVID-19.

The rearrangement links TRBV5-5 to TRBJ2-2, with TRBD1 identical over 10 bases. The CDR3 consists of 15 residues. Germline values: CDR1 SGHKS, CDR2 YYEKEE (reference sequence). Germline trimming cut 4 bases from V and 5 bases from J; bases unmatched to any gene: 5. The CDR3 region has the DNA TGTGCCAGCAGCATACTGGACAGGGGGACCGGGGAGCTGTTTTTT. Its protein product is CASSILDRGTGELFF. Looking up the rest from reference TRBV5-5 and TRBJ2-2 gives the full variable domain: DAGVTQSPTHLIKTRGQQVTLRCSPISGHKSVSWYQQVLGQGPQFIFQYYEKEERGRGNFPDRFSARQFPNYSSELNVNALLLGDSALYLCASSILDRGTGELFFGEGSRLTVL.

The V and J genes are TRBV12-3 or TRBV12-4 and TRBJ1-2; maybe TRBD1 (5 bases). The CDR3 totals 12 residues. V was cut by 2 bases and J by 6 bases, with 7 bases left in between. This chain's CDR3 is CASSLFRDGYTF. The CDR3 DNA is TGTGCCAGCAGTTTATTCAGGGATGGCTACACCTTC.

The rearrangement links TRBV7-9 to TRBJ1-1; D not resolved. This CDR3 has 13 residues. V dropped 1 base and J dropped 3 bases, with 6 bases sitting between them. Germline assignment: CDR1 SEHNR and CDR2 FQNEAQ (reference sequence). The CDR3 sequence: CASSLVPDTEAFF. The CDR3 DNA follows: TGTGCCAGCAGCTTAGTTCCGGACACTGAAGCTTTCTTT.

The gene calls are TRBV11-2 and TRBJ2-3; tentatively, D is TRBD1 (6 bases). This CDR3 comprises 15 residues. CDR1 and CDR2 (germline): SGHAT, FQNNGV. Trimming pared 2 bases from V and 1 base from J, leaving 10 bases between. This chain's CDR3 is CASSLNRQGTDTQYF. The CDR3 nucleotides are TGTGCCAGCAGCTTAAATCGACAGGGCACAGATACGCAGTATTTT.

The gene calls are TRBV19 and TRBJ1-5; 9 bases align to TRBD1. The CDR3 is 13 amino acids. The trim removed 7 bases at V and 6 bases at J, leaving 4 bases unmatched. CDR1 LNHDA and CDR2 SQIVND come from the germline V gene (reference sequence). DNA of the CDR3: TGTGCCAGTATGACGGACAGGGGTCAGCCCCAGCATTTT. Translating gives CASMTDRGQPQHF.

The V gene is TRBV5-6, the J gene TRBJ2-1; 9 bases map to TRBD2. The CDR3 has 16 amino acids. J was trimmed by 2 bases and V by 0 bases; bases with no gene match: 3. CDR1 and CDR2 from the germline V gene are SGHDT and YYEEEE. CDR3 protein: CASSLDLAGPYNEQFF. The CDR3 coding sequence is TGTGCCAGCAGCTTGGACCTAGCGGGACCCTACAATGAGCAGTTCTTC.

This chain uses TRBV6-5 with TRBJ2-7; the D gene is possibly TRBD1 (6 bases). The CDR3 is made up of 15 amino acids. Per germline, CDR1 MNHEY and CDR2 SVGAGI. V dropped 0 bases and J dropped 4 bases, with 13 bases sitting between them. As DNA, the CDR3 is TGTGCCAGCAGTTACTCGAACAGGGACCGGTACGAGCAGTACTTC. Amino acids: CASSYSNRDRYEQYF.

The DNA of the CDR3 is TGTGCCAGCAGTTTCAAAGGGTTTGCGGGAAACCCTTATAATTCACCCCTCCACTTT. As protein: CASSFKGFAGNPYNSPLHF. The genes are TRBV28 and TRBJ1-6; D not certain. The CDR3 sequence is 19 residues long. CDR1 is MDHEN, CDR2 SYDVKM, per germline. The V and J ends lost 3 bases and 4 bases respectively, with 22 bases between them. Complete variable domain (other parts from reference TRBV28 and TRBJ1-6): DVKVTQSSRYLVKRTGEKVFLECVQDMDHENMFWYRQDPGLGLRLIYFSYDVKMKEKGDIPEGYSVSREKKERFSLILESASTNQTSMYLCASSFKGFAGNPYNSPLHFGNGTRLTVT.

The chain uses TRBV2 and TRBJ2-1, with 13 positions matching TRBD2. V lost 6 bases to trimming and J lost 0 bases; unmatched junction nucleotides: 5. The CDR3 covers 17 residues. CDR1 and CDR2 from the germline V gene are SNHLY and FYNNEI. The chain's CDR3 is CASRQTSGRSSYNEQFF. CDR3 nucleotide sequence: TGTGCCAGCAGACAGACTAGCGGGAGGAGCTCCTACAATGAGCAGTTCTTC.

V gene TRBV7-2 combines with J gene TRBJ2-1; TRBD2 might be the D (6 bases). Germline V gene data show CDR1 as SGHTA and CDR2 as FQGNSA. V lost 5 bases to trimming and J lost 6 bases, with 17 bases between them. The CDR3 is 15 residues long. The CDR3 region is CASSPLPLGGNEQFF. CDR3 coding DNA: TGTGCCAGCAGCCCCCTGCCTTTGGGGGGCAATGAGCAGTTCTTC.

This chain connects TRBV30 to TRBJ1-5; 7 bases agree with TRBD1. The J segment lost 2 bases and the V segment lost 0 bases, leaving 1 base of the junction unmatched. From germline, CDR1 is GTSNPN and CDR2 SVGIG (reference sequence). The CDR3 is 14 residues long. CDR3 region: CAWSVGQGNQPQHF. The DNA for the CDR3 is TGTGCCTGGAGTGTAGGACAGGGCAATCAGCCCCAGCATTTT.

The rearrangement joins TRBV7-8 to TRBJ2-7, with D tentatively TRBD2 (6 bases). The CDR3 sequence is 15 residues long. The germline V gene has CDR1 SGHVS and CDR2 FQNEAQ. The V end was cut by 5 bases, the J end by 0 bases, with 14 bases between. The CDR3 loop is CASSPQGLNSYEQYF. The CDR3 bases are TGTGCCAGCAGCCCTCAGGGACTGAACTCCTACGAGCAGTACTTC.